Shown below are 15 T cell receptor beta chains from a single sample sequenced in a study of T cells in Graves' hyperthyroidism and ophthalmopathy. The CDR3 regions of TCR beta were amplified from RNA transcripts. A set of HTBI primers served as the primers for a first-round RT-PCR of the TCR CDR3. TCRdb re-called the multiplex PCR reads with MiXCR, one entry per CDR3 protein. Of 400,000 to 500,000 distinct CDR3 sequences listed, around an eighth are singletons. The sample taken for sequencing was blood. Receptor source: a woman younger than 35 with Graves' hyperthyroidism.

Only a few counts were recorded for this clonotype. The junction does not match germline at one end; this may be a read error. The rearrangement links TRBV15 to TRBJ2-5; 8 nucleotides line up with TRBD1. Germline assignment: CDR1 LNHNV and CDR2 YYDKDF (reference sequence). The CDR3 covers 17 residues. The CDR3: CATSRDLRTGTGEAQYF. For the CDR3, the DNA is TGTGCCACCAGCAGAGATTTGAGAACAGGGACAGGAGAGGCCCAGTACTTC.

A few counts support this clonotype. Here the CDR3 DNA reads TGTGCCAGCAGTGAGGTTCGACTGAGCTCCTACGAGCAGTACTTC. As protein: CASSEVRLSSYEQYF. The chain recombines TRBV6-1 with TRBJ2-7; D gene ambiguous. CDR1 MNHNS and CDR2 SASEGT come from the germline V gene. Between the trimmed V and J ends, which lost 3 bases and 0 bases, there was a span of 12 bases. The CDR3 consists of 15 residues.

This clonotype was counted many times. The chain has TRBV4-1 and TRBJ2-5; D not certain. Germline values: CDR1 MGHRA, CDR2 YSYEKL. This CDR3 spans 14 amino acids. V was trimmed by 1 base and J by 1 base, leaving 7 bases between them. Here the CDR3 reads CASSQGPPQETQYF. DNA of the CDR3: TGCGCCAGCAGCCAAGGACCACCCCAAGAGACCCAGTACTTC.

This clonotype showed up many times. This chain connects TRBV11-2 to TRBJ2-6, with D perhaps being TRBD1 or TRBD2 (5 bases each). The germline V gene encodes CDR1 SGHAT and CDR2 FQNNGV. The CDR3 contains 19 residues. The V end lost 7 bases, the J end lost 2 bases, and 24 bases lay between the germline ends. The CDR3 is CASMPRRGRVGTGANVLTF. The CDR3 region has the DNA TGTGCCAGCATGCCTCGACGGGGCAGGGTCGGAACTGGGGCCAACGTCCTGACTTTC.

This clonotype was recorded a few times. The CDR3 here is CASSFGQSVRGEQYF. CDR3 sequence (DNA): TGCGCCAGCAGTTTCGGGCAATCGGTCAGGGGTGAGCAGTACTTC. The chain combines TRBV4-1 with TRBJ2-7; tentatively, D is TRBD1 (6 bases). V shed 6 bases and J shed 7 bases, with 22 bases lying between them. There are 15 residues in the CDR3. Germline V lookup: CDR1 MGHRA, CDR2 YSYEKL.

This clonotype was detected ten times or more. The CDR3 is CASKRAGGIMIDTQYF. CDR3 DNA sequence: TGTGCCAGCAAGAGAGCGGGAGGTATTATGATTGATACGCAGTATTTT. V and J are TRBV6-1 and TRBJ2-3, with 9 bases identical to TRBD2. V shed 7 bases and J 6 bases; nucleotides not matched to a gene: 14. The germline V gene encodes CDR1 MNHNS and CDR2 SASEGT. The CDR3 is made up of 16 amino acids.

This clonotype was counted many times. The J gene is TRBJ2-2, the V gene TRBV11-2, with D possibly being TRBD1 or TRBD2 (5 bases each). V gave up 6 bases and J gave up 0 bases, with 14 bases separating them. Germline V lookup: CDR1 SGHAT, CDR2 FQNNGV. This CDR3 spans 16 amino acids. For the CDR3, the DNA is TGTGCCAGCAGTTATACCGGGACGGCGAACACCGGGGAGCTGTTTTTT. It specifies CASSYTGTANTGELFF.

Concerning this clonotype: It may be a read error: a sequence one base away is much more abundant. J is TRBJ1-1 and V is TRBV30, with a possible D match to TRBD1 (5 bases). The germline gives CDR1 GTSNPN, CDR2 SVGIG (reference sequence). The CDR3 totals 11 residues. Here the CDR3 reads CARRQGHEAFF. The DNA of the CDR3 is TGTGCCCGGAGACAAGGACATGAAGCTTTCTTT.

The table lists this clonotype with many counts. The chain joins TRBV30 to TRBJ2-7; D ambiguous. Trimming shortened V by 4 bases and J by 3 bases, and 19 bases separated the two germline ends. The CDR3 has 15 amino acids. CDR1 and CDR2 (germline): GTSNPN, SVGIG (reference sequence). CDR3 region: CAWKKTPWTDYEQYF. CDR3 in DNA: TGTGCCTGGAAAAAAACCCCTTGGACGGACTACGAGCAGTACTTC. Filled out from reference TRBV30 and TRBJ2-7, the complete variable domain reads SQTIHQWPATLVQPVGSPLSLECTVEGTSNPNLYWYRQAAGRGLQLLFYSVGIGQISSEVPQNLSASRPQDRQFILSSKKLLLSDSGFYLCAWKKTPWTDYEQYFGPGTRLTVT.

This clonotype was seen at least ten times. This chain links TRBV20-1 with TRBJ2-1, with 10 nucleotides matching TRBD2. Germline loops: CDR1 DFQATT, CDR2 SNEGSKA (reference sequence). The CDR3 has 15 residues. With V trimmed by 2 bases and J by 4 bases, 5 bases remained unmatched. The DNA of the CDR3 is TGCAGTGCTAGACTCCCTAGCGGGAGATACAATGAGCAGTTCTTC. Translating gives CSARLPSGRYNEQFF.

This clonotype occurred many times. The chain has TRBV6-1 and TRBJ2-1; D ambiguous. The CDR3 extends over 15 amino acids. The germline CDR1 and CDR2 sequences are MNHNS and SASEGT. Trimming cost V 4 bases and J 0 bases, with 10 bases left between them. In nucleotides, the CDR3 is TGTGCCAGCAGTGTGGGCAGGACCTCCTACAATGAGCAGTTCTTC. As protein: CASSVGRTSYNEQFF.

About this clonotype: A clone one base away is much larger, so this may be a read error. V usage is TRBV7-2 and J usage is TRBJ1-2; TRBD1 matches at 7 bases. The CDR3 length is 14 residues. The germline gives CDR1 SGHTA, CDR2 FQGNSA. CDR3 protein: CASTEGGWNYGYIF. CDR3 in DNA: TGTGCCAGCACCGAAGGGGGCTGGAACTATGGCTACATCTTC.

Many counts were recorded for this clonotype. This chain uses TRBV5-1 with TRBJ1-3, with unresolved D. The CDR3 runs 14 residues. Germline V gives CDR1 SGHRS, CDR2 YFSETQ. Trimming removed 3 bases at V and 0 bases at J, with 7 bases between. For the CDR3, the DNA is TGCGCCAGCAGCTGGAGCAGCTCTGGAAACACCATATATTTT. This sequence encodes CASSWSSSGNTIYF. Filled out from reference TRBV5-1 and TRBJ1-3, the complete variable domain reads KAGVTQTPRYLIKTRGQQVTLSCSPISGHRSVSWYQQTPGQGLQFLFEYFSETQRNKGNFPGRFSGRQFSNSRSEMNVSTLELGDSALYLCASSWSSSGNTIYFGEGSWLTVV.

The chain couples TRBV15 to TRBJ2-7; no clear D gene. The CDR3 runs 13 residues. V was trimmed by 5 bases and J by 5 bases, leaving 13 bases between them. Germline loops: CDR1 LNHNV, CDR2 YYDKDF (reference sequence). The DNA for the CDR3 is TGTGCCACCAGCTTTGAGAGTATGAACGAGCAGTACTTC. Protein product: CATSFESMNEQYF.

This clonotype was seen at least ten times. The gene calls are TRBV10-3 and TRBJ2-1, with D perhaps matching TRBD1 or TRBD2 (8 bases each). Germline V gene sequence: CDR1 ENHRY, CDR2 SYGVKD. The CDR3 extends over 17 amino acids. Trimming cost V 4 bases and J 5 bases, with 21 bases left between them. The CDR3 sequence is CAISGDRLREGHNEQFF. Here the CDR3 DNA reads TGTGCCATCAGTGGGGACAGGCTCCGGGAGGGTCACAATGAGCAGTTCTTC.